The entry below describes one T cell receptor (beta chain). How the authors handled the data: Estimates of nucleated cell counts were drawn from the amplification of reference gene primers. Profiling relied on immunoSEQ multiplex PCR, and the TCRdb table lists in-frame clones only, not all of them. The V and J calls and clone size were taken over from that table, and D and trimming were inferred from the DNA. The data show 95,000 to 130,000 clones, with approximately 84% seen just once and 7.5% held by the top ten. This CDR3 spans 16 amino acids. The V segment lost 0 bases and the J segment 0 bases; nucleotides outside the gene matches: 2. Looked up from germline, CDR1 is LGHNA and CDR2 is YSLEER. The data are from a study of blood T cell repertoires in COVID-19. Study-level information: Samples came from the United States, Italy and Spain, spanning acute and convalescent COVID-19. The cDNA or gDNA used as material had been derived from T cells, B-cell-depleted T cells, or PBMCs.

This receptor was taken from a man in his sixties or seventies with active or convalescent COVID-19. The chain joins TRBV4-3 to TRBJ2-1, with TRBD2 matching 7 bases. Sequencing input: peripheral blood. The CDR3 spells CASSQDGGSSYNEQFF. CDR3 nucleotides: TGCGCCAGCAGCCAAGACGGGGGGAGCTCCTACAATGAGCAGTTCTTC.